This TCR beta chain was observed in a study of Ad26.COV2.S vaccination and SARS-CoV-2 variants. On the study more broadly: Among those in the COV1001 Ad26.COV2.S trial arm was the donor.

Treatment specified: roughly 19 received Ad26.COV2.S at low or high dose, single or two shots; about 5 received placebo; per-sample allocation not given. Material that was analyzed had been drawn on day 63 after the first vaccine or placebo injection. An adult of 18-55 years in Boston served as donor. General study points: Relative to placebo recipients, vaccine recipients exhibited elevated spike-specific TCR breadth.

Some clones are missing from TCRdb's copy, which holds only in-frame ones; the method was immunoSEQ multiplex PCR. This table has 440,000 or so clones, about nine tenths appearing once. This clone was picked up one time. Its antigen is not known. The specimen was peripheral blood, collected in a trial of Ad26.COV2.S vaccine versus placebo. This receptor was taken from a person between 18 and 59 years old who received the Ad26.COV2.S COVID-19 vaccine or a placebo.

The CDR3 nucleotides are TGTGCCAGCAGCGGGGGGAACTCTGGAAACACCATATATTTT. Protein sequence: CASSGGNSGNTIYF. V usage is TRBV6-5 and J usage is TRBJ1-3; possible D gene TRBD1, 5 bases. The V and J ends lost 6 bases and 0 bases respectively, with 9 bases between them. The CDR3 covers 14 residues. CDR1 is MNHEY, CDR2 SVGAGI, per germline.